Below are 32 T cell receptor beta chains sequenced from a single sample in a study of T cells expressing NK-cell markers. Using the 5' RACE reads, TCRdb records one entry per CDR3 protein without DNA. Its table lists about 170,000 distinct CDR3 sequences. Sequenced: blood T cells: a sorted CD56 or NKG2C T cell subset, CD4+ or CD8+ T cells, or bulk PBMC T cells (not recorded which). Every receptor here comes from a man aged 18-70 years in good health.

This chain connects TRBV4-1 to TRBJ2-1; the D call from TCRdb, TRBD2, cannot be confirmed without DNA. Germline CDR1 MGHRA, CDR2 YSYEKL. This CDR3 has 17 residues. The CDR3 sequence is CASSQVETSGSNNEQFF.

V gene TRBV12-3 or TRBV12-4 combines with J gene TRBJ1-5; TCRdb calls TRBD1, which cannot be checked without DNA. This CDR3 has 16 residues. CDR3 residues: CASSLTGTSSNQPQHF.

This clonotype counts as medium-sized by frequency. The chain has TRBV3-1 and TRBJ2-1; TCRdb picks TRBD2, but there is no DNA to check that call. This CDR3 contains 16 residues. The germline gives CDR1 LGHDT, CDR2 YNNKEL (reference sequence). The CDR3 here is CASSLRAHPPYNEQFF.

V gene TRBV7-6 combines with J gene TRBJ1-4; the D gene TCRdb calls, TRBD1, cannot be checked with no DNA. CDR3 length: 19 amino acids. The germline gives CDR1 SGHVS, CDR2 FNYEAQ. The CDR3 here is CASSLATRGTDSTNEKLFF. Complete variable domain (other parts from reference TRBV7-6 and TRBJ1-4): GAGVSQSPRYKVTKRGQDVALRCDPISGHVSLYWYRQALGQGPEFLTYFNYEAQQDKSGLPNDRFSAERPEGSISTLTIQRTEQRDSAMYRCASSLATRGTDSTNEKLFFGSGTQLSVL.

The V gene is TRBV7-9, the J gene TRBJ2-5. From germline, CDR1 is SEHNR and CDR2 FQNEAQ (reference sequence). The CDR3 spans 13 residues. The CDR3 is CASTRFTKETQYF.

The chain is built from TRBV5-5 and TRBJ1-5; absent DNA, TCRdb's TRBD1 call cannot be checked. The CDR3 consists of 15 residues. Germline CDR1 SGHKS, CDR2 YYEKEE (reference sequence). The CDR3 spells CASSLFGQSAQPQHF.

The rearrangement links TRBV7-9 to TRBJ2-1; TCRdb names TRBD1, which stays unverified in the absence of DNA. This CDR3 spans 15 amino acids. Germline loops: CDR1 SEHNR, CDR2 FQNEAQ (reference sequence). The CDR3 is CASSHRDRANNEQFF.

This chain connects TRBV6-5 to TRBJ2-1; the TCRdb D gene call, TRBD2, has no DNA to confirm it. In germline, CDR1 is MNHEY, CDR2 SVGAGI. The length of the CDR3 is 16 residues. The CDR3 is CASSSGQTSGYNEQFF.

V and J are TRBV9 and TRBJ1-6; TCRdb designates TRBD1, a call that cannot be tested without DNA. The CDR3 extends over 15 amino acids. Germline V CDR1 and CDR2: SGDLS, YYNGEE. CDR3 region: CASSPQQGRNSPLHF.

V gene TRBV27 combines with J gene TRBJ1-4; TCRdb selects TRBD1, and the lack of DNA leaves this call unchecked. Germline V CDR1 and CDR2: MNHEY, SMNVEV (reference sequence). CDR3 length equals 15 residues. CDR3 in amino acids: CASRAGGWTNEKLFF.

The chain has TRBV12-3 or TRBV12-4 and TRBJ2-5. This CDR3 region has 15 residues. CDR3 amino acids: CASSQQRGLQETQYF.

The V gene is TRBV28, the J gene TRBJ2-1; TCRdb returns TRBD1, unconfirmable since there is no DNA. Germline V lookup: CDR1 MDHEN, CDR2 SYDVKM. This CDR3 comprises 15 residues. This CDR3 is CASYGRTDTNNEQFF.

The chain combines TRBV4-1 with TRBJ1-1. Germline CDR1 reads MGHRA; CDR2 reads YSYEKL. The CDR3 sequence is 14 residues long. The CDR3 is CASSLKEDNTEAFF.

The CDR3 here is CASSWRPGLAEQETQYF. The chain employs TRBV5-1 and TRBJ2-5; TCRdb's D gene call, TRBD2, goes unchecked for lack of DNA. The CDR3 runs 17 residues. CDR1 and CDR2 (germline): SGHRS, YFSETQ. Using reference TRBV5-1 and TRBJ2-5 for the parts outside the CDR3, the full variable domain is KAGVTQTPRYLIKTRGQQVTLSCSPISGHRSVSWYQQTPGQGLQFLFEYFSETQRNKGNFPGRFSGRQFSNSRSEMNVSTLELGDSALYLCASSWRPGLAEQETQYFGPGTRLLVL.

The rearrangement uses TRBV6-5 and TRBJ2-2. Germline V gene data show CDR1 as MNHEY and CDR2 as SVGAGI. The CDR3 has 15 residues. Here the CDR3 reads CASSYFGGNTGELFF.

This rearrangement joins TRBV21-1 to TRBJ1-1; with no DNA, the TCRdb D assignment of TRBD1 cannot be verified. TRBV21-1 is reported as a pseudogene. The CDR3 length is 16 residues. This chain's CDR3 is CASSKEAGHKNTEAFF.

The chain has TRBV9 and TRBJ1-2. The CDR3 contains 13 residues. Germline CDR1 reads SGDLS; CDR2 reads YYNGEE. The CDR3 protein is CASGSHNERGYTF.

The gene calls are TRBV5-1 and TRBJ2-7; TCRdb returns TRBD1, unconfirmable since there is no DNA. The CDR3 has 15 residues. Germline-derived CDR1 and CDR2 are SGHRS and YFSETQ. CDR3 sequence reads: CASSAGQGARYEQYF.

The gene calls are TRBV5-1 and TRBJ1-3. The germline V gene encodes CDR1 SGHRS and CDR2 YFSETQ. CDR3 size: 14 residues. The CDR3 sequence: CASSKTVSGNTIYF.

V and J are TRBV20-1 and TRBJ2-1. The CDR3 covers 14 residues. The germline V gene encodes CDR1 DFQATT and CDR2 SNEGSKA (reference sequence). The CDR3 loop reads CSARGWGVYNEQFF.

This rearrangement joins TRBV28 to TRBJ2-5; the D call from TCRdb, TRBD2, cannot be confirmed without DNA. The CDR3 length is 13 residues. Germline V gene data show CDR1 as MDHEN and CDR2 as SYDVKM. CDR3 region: CATDKGGQETQYF.

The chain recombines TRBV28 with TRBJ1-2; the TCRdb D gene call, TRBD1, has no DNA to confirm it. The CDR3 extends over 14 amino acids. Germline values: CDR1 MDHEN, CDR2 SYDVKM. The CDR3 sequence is CASSLGDRAYGYTF.

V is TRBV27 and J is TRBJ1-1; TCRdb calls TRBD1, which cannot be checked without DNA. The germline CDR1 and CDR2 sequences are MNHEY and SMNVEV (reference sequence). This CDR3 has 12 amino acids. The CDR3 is CASSPGHTEAFF.

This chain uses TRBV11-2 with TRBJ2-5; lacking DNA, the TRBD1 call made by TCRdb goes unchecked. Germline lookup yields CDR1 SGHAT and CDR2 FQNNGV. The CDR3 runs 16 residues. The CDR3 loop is CASRVDRVVPKETQYF.

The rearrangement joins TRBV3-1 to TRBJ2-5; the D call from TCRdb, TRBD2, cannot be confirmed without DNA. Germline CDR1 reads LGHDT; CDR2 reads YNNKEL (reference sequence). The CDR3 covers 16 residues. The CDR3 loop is CASSQETSGGLETQYF.

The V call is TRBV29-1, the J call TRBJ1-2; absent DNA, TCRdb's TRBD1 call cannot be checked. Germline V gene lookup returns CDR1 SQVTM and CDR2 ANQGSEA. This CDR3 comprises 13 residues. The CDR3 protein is CSVGGQGNYGYTF.

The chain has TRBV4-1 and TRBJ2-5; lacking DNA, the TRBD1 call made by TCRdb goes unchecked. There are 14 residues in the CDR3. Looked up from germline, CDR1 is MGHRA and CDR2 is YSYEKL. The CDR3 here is CASSQPTPQGTQYF.

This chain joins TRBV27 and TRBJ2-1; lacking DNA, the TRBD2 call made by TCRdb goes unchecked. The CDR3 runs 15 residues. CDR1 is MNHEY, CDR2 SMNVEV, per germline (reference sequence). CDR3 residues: CASSVTSGGAGEQFF.

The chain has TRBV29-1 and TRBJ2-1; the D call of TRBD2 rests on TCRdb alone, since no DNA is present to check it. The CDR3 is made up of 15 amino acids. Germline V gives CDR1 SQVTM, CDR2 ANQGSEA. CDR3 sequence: CSVGTSGGDHNEQFF.

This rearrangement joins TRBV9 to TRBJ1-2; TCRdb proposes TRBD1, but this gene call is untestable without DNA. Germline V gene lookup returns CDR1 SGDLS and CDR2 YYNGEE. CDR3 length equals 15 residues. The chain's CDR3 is CASSPRGREMDGYTF.

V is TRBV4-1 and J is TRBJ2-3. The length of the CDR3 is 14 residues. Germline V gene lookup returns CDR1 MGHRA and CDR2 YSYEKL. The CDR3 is CASSQDQTTDTQYF.

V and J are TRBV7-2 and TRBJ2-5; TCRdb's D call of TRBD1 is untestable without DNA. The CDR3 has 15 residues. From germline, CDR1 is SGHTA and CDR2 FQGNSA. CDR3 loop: CASSSGQGPRETQYF.